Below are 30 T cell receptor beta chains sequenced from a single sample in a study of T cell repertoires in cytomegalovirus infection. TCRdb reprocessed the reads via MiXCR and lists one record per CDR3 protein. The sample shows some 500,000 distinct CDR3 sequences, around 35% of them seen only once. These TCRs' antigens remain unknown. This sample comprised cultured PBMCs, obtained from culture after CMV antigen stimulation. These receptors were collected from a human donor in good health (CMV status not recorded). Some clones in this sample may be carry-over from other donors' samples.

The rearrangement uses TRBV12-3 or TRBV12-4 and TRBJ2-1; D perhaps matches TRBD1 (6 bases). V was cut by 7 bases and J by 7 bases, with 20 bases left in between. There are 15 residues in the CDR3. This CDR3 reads CASTPGQLEGNEQFF. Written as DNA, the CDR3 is TGTGCCAGCACCCCCGGACAGCTCGAAGGGAATGAGCAGTTCTTC.

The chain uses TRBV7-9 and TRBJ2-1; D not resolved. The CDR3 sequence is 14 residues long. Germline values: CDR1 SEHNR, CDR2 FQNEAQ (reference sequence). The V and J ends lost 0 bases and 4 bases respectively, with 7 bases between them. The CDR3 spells CASSLAPRYNEQFF. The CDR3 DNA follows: TGTGCCAGCAGCTTAGCGCCGAGGTACAATGAGCAGTTCTTC.

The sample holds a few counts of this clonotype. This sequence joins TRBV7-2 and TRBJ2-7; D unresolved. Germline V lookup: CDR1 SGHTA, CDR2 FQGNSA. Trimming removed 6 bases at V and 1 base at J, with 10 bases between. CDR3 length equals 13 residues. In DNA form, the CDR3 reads TGTGCCAGCAGGGGTGGCGGTTCCTACGAGCAGTACTTC. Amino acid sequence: CASRGGGSYEQYF. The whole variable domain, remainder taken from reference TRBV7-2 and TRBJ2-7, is GAGVSQSPSNKVTEKGKDVELRCDPISGHTALYWYRQSLGQGLEFLIYFQGNSAPDKSGLPSDRFSAERTGGSVSTLTIQRTQQEDSAVYLCASRGGGSYEQYFGPGTRLTVT.

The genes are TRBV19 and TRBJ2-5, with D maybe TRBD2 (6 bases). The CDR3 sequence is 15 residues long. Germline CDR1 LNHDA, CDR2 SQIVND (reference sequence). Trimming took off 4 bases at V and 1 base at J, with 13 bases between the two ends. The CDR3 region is CASSSGTLGQETQYF. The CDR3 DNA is TGTGCCAGTAGTAGCGGGACTCTGGGCCAAGAGACCCAGTACTTC. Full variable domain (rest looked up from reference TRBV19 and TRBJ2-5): DGGITQSPKYLFRKEGQNVTLSCEQNLNHDAMYWYRQDPGQGLRLIYYSQIVNDFQKGDIAEGYSVSREKKESFPLTVTSAQKNPTAFYLCASSSGTLGQETQYFGPGTRLLVL.

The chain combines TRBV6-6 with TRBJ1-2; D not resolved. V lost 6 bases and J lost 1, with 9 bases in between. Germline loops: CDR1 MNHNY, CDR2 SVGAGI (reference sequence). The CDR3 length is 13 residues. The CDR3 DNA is TGTGCCAGCAGGTCGGCTGGTAACTATGGCTACACCTTC. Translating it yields CASRSAGNYGYTF.

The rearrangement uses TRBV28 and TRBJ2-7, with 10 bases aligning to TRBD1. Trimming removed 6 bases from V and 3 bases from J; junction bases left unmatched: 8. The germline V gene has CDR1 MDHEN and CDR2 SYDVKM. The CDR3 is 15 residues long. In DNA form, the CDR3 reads TGTGCCAGCAGACCGACAGGGGGCGCGGGCTACGAGCAGTACTTC. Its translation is CASRPTGGAGYEQYF.

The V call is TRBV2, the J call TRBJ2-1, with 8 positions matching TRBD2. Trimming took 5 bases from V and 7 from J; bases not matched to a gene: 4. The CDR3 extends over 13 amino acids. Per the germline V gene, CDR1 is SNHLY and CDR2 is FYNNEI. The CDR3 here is CASSWASGNEQFF. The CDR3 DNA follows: TGTGCCAGCAGTTGGGCTAGCGGGAATGAGCAGTTCTTC.

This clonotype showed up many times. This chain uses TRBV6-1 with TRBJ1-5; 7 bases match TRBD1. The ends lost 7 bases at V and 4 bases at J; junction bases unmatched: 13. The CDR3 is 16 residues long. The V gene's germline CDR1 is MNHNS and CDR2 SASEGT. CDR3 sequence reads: CASTRPRGEGNQPQHF. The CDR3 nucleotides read TGTGCCAGCACCCGCCCCAGGGGGGAAGGGAATCAGCCCCAGCATTTT.

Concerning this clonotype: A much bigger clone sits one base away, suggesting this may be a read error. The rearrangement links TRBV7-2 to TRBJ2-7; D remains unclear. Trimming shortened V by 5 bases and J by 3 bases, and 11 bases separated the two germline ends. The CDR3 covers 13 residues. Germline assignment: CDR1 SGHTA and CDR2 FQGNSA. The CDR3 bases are TGTGCCAGCAGCAGGATAGCCCTCTACGAGCAGTACTTC. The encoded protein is CASSRIALYEQYF.

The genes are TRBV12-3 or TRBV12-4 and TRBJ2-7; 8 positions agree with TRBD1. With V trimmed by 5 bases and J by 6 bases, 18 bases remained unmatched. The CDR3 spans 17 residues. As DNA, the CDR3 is TGTGCCAGCAGTCCAACCCCTTCAGGGGCAGGGGGCAGCGAGCAGTACTTC. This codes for CASSPTPSGAGGSEQYF.

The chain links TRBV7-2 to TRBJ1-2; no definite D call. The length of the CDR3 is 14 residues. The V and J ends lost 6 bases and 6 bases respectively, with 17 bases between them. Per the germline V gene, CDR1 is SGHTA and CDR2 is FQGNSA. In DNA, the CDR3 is TGTGCCAGCAGGAACCCAGGAACTCGCCATGGCTACACCTTC. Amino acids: CASRNPGTRHGYTF.

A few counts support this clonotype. Here the CDR3 reads CASSLTGTGGYEQYF. CDR3 bases: TGTGCCAGCAGCTTAACCGGGACAGGGGGTTACGAGCAGTACTTC. The V call is TRBV7-2, the J call TRBJ2-7, with 11 positions matching TRBD1. From germline, CDR1 is SGHTA and CDR2 FQGNSA. With 2 bases clipped from V and 4 bases from J, the junction kept 4 bases outside the gene matches. The CDR3 has 15 residues.

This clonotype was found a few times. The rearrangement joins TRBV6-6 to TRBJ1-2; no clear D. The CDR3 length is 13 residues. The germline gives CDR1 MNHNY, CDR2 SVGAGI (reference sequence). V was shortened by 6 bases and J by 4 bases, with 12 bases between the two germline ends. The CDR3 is CASRGSDLYGYTF. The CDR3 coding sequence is TGTGCCAGCAGGGGCTCAGATCTCTATGGCTACACCTTC.

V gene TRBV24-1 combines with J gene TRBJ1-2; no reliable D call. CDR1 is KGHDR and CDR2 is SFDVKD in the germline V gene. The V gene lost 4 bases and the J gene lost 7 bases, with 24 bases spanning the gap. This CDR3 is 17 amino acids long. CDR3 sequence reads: CATSDNHQTLPFIGYTF. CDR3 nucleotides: TGTGCCACCAGTGACAATCACCAGACACTCCCGTTTATTGGCTACACCTTC.

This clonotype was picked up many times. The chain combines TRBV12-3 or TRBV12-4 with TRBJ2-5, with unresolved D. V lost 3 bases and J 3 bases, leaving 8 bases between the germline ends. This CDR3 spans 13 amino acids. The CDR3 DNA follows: TGTGCCAGCAGTTTTGTCCCCGAAGAGACCCAGTACTTC. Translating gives CASSFVPEETQYF.

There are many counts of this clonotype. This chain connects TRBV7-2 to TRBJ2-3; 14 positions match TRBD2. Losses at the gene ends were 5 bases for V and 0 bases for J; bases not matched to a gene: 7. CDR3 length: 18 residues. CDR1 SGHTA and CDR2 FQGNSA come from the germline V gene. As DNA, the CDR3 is TGTGCCAGCAGCCGGGGACTAGCGGGAGCATTTAGCACAGATACGCAGTATTTT. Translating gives CASSRGLAGAFSTDTQYF.

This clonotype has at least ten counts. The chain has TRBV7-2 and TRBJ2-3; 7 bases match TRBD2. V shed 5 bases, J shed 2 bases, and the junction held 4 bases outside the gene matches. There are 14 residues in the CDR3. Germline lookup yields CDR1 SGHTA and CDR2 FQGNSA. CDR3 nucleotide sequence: TGTGCCAGCAGCCCAGCGGGGTTCACAGATACGCAGTATTTT. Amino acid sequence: CASSPAGFTDTQYF.

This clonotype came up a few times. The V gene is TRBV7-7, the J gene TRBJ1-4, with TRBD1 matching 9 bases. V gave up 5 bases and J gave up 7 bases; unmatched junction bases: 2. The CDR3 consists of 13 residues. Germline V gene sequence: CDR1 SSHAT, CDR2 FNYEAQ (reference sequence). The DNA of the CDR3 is TGTGCCAGCAGCGAGGACAGGGGTGAAAAACTGTTTTTT. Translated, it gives CASSEDRGEKLFF.

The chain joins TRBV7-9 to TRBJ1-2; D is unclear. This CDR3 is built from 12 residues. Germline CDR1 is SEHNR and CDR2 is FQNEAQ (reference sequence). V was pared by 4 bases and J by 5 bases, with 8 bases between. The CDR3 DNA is TGTGCCAGCAGCTCCCAGGCATATGGCTACACCTTC. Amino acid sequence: CASSSQAYGYTF.

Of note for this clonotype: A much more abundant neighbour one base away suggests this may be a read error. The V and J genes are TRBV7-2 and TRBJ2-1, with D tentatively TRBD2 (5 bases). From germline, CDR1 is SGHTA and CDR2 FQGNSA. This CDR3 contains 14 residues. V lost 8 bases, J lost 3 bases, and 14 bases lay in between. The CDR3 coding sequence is TGTGCCAGCGCCCTTAGAGGGAACTACAATGAGCAGTTCTTC. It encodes CASALRGNYNEQFF.

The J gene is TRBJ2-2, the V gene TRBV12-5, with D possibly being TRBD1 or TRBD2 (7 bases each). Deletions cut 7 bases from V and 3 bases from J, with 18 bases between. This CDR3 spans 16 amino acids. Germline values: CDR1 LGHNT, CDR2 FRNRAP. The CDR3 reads CASAGGEGADTGELFF. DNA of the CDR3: TGTGCTAGTGCCGGTGGGGAGGGGGCAGACACCGGGGAGCTGTTTTTT.

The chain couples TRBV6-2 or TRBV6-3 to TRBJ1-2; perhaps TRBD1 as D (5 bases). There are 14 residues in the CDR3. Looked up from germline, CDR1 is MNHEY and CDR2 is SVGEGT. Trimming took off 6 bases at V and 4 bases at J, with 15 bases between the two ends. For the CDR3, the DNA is TGTGCCAGCAGCCCTCCGGGACGGGCCTATGGCTACACCTTC. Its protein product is CASSPPGRAYGYTF.

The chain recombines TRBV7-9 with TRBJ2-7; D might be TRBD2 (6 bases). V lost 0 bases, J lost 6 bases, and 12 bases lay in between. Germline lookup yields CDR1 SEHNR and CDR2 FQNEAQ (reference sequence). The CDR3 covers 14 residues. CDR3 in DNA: TGTGCCAGCAGCTTAGCGGGAGGCGCCCTCGAGCAGTACTTC. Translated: CASSLAGGALEQYF.

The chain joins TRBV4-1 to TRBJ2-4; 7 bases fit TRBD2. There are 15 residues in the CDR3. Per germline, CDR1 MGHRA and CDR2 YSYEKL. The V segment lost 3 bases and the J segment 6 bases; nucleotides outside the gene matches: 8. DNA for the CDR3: TGCGCCAGCAGCCAGGAAGCGGGATACAGAAACATTCAGTACTTC. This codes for CASSQEAGYRNIQYF.

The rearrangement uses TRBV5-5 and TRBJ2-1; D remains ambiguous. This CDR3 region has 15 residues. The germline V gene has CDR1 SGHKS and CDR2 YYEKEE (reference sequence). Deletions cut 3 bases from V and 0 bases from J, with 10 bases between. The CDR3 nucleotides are TGTGCCAGCAGCTCGCACCGAGCCTCCTACAATGAGCAGTTCTTC. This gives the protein CASSSHRASYNEQFF.

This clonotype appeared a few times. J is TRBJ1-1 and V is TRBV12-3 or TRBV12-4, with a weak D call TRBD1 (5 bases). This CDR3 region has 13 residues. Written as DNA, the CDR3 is TGTGCAACCCGGCTGGGGGTGAACACTGAAGCTTTCTTT. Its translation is CATRLGVNTEAFF.

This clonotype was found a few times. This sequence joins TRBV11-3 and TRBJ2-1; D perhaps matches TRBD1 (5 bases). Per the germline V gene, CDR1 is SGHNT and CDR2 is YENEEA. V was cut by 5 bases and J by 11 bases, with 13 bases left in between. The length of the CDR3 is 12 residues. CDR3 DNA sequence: TGTGCCAGCAGCCGCCGAGACAGTCAGCAGTTCTTC. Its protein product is CASSRRDSQQFF.

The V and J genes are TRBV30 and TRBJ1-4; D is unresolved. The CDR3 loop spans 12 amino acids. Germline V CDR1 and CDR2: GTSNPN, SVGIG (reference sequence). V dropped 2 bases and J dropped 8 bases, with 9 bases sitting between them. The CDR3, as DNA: TGTGCCTGGAGTCCGCCCGTGGAAAAACTGTTTTTT. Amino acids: CAWSPPVEKLFF.

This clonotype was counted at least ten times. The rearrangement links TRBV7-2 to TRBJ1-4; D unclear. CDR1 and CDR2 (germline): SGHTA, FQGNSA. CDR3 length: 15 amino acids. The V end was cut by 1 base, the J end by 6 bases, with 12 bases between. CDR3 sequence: CASSLGPQIHEKLFF. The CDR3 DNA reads TGTGCCAGCAGCTTAGGACCCCAGATACATGAAAAACTGTTTTTT.

The CDR3 DNA follows: TGTGCCAGCAGTCCAAGACAGGGGGCGTACACCGGGGAGCTGTTTTTT. It yields the protein CASSPRQGAYTGELFF. This chain links TRBV28 with TRBJ2-2; 10 bases are a match to TRBD1. Germline V gene sequence: CDR1 MDHEN, CDR2 SYDVKM. This CDR3 is 16 amino acids long. V trimming: 5 bases; J trimming: 3 bases; junction bases outside the gene matches: 6.